These T cell receptor beta chains were read from a single sample in a study of CD8 T cells in ankylosing spondylitis. Each CDR3 protein gets one entry after TCRdb re-called the 5' RACE reads with MiXCR. The repertoire holds 200,000 to 300,000 distinct CDR3 sequences, with 8.6% as singletons. Sequences were obtained from blood, either unsorted or a sorted T cell fraction (not recorded which). Every receptor here comes from a male donor with ankylosing spondylitis or in good health (not recorded which). CDR3s include the opening cysteine and the closing phenylalanine or tryptophan. A D gene is named only where the DNA matches it firmly. A clone size is listed for some rows: how often the clone was seen (once, few, many), or a class if it is expanded.

.,many,TRBJ1-2,TRBV5-1,CASRPHPEEGYGYTF,TGCGCCAGCAGACCACACCCAGAGGAAGGCTATGGCTACACCTTC
.,many,TRBJ2-1,TRBV7-2,CASSFHRSYNEQFF,TGTGCCAGCAGCTTCCACCGCTCCTACAATGAGCAGTTCTTC
TRBD1,few,TRBJ1-1,TRBV20-1,CSATPGQGAQAFF,TGCAGTGCTACTCCGGGACAGGGGGCCCAAGCTTTCTTT
TRBD1,many,TRBJ1-1,TRBV5-1,CASSLVTGVQTEAFF,TGCGCCAGCAGCTTGGTCACAGGGGTACAAACTGAAGCTTTCTTT
.,many,TRBJ2-3,TRBV20-1,CSAIEVGTSSTDTQYF,TGCAGTGCCATAGAGGTTGGGACATCAAGCACAGATACGCAGTATTTT
.,few,TRBJ2-5,TRBV6-1,CAGRTQTQETQYF,TGTGCCGGCCGGACACAGACCCAAGAGACCCAGTACTTC
.,many,TRBJ1-1,TRBV7-2,CASSAGTQRAEAFF,TGTGCCAGCAGCGCCGGGACACAGAGGGCTGAAGCTTTCTTT
TRBD2,many,TRBJ2-3,TRBV7-3,CASRLAGLSTDTQYF,TGTGCCAGCAGACTAGCGGGGCTTAGCACAGATACGCAGTATTTT
.,.,TRBJ2-3,TRBV6-1,CASSLRDLRDTQYF,TGTGCCAGCAGTCTTCGGGACCTCCGGGATACGCAGTATTTT
TRBD2,many,TRBJ2-7,TRBV11-2,CASTMSRVLAGHYEQYF,TGTGCCAGCACCATGTCCAGGGTACTAGCGGGCCACTACGAGCAGTACTTC